This T cell receptor (beta chain) was retrieved from a study of blood T cell repertoires in COVID-19. Authors' data handling: By means of reference gene primer amplification, nucleated cell counts were estimated. TCRdb's table, derived via immunoSEQ multiplex PCR, lists solely in-frame clones and lacks some. V, J and clone size were drawn from that table, and D and trimming were deduced from the DNA. The profile shows about 130,000 clones, over 75% of them singletons. This TCR was sampled from a man older than 75 with active or convalescent COVID-19. Sequencing was carried out using peripheral blood.

CDR3 region: CASSPSRGGLTEAFF. CDR3 coding DNA: TGTGCCAGCTCACCCTCAAGGGGCGGCTTGACTGAAGCTTTCTTT. The chain employs TRBV18 and TRBJ1-1, with D perhaps matching TRBD1 (5 bases). Trimming left V 3 bases short and J 5 bases short, with 16 bases between. CDR3 length: 15 amino acids. From germline, CDR1 is KGHSH and CDR2 LQKENI.